Here is one T cell receptor (beta chain) with its context. Its matching antigen is unknown. Using immunoSEQ multiplex PCR, the repertoire was profiled, and TCRdb retains in-frame clones only, with some absent. The table includes about 120,000 clones, 88% detected once. Trimming cost V 2 bases and J 5 bases, with 10 bases left between them. This CDR3 spans 13 amino acids. Germline assignment: CDR1 SGHDT and CDR2 YYEEEE. The data derive from a study of T cell responses to AZD1222 COVID-19 vaccine. General study points: Seropositivity was recorded at baseline in only 6 or 7 AZD1222 recipients. Sampled repertoires all dated from after the peak T cell response.

The TCR sequence derives from an adult in good health. Sequencing used peripheral blood, obtained on day 0 of AZD1222 vaccination. The rearrangement joins TRBV5-6 to TRBJ1-1; D gene ambiguous. The DNA for the CDR3 is TGTGCCAGCAGCTTTTTGGGTTTGACTGAAGCTTTCTTT. It specifies CASSFLGLTEAFF.